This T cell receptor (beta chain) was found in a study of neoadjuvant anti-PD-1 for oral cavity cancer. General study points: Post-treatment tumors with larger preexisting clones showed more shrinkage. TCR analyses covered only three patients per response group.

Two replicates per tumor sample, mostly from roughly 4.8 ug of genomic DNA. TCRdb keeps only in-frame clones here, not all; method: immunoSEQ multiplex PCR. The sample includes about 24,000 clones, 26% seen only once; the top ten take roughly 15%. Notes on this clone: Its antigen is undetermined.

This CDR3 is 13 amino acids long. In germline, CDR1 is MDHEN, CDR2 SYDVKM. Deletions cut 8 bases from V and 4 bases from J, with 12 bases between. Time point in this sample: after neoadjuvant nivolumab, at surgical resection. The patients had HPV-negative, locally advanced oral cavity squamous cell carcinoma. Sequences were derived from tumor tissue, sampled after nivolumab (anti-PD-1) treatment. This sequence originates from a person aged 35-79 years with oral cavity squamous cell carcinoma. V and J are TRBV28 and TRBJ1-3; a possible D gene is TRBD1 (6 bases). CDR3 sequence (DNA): TGTGCCAGCCAGGGGCAGATCGGAAACACCATATATTTT. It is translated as CASQGQIGNTIYF. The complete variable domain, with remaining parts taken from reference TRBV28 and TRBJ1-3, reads DVKVTQSSRYLVKRTGEKVFLECVQDMDHENMFWYRQDPGLGLRLIYFSYDVKMKEKGDIPEGYSVSREKKERFSLILESASTNQTSMYLCASQGQIGNTIYFGEGSWLTVV.